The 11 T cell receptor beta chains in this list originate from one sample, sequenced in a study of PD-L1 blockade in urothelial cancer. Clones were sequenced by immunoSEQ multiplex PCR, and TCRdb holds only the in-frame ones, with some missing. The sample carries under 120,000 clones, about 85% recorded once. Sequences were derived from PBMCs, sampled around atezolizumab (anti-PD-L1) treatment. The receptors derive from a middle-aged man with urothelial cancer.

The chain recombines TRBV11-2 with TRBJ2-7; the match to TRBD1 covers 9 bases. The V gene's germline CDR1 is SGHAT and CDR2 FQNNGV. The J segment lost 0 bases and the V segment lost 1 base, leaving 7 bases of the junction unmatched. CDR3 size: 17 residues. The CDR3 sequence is CASSLGLGTGISYEQYF. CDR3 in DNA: TGTGCCAGCAGCTTAGGGCTCGGGACAGGGATCTCCTACGAGCAGTACTTC.

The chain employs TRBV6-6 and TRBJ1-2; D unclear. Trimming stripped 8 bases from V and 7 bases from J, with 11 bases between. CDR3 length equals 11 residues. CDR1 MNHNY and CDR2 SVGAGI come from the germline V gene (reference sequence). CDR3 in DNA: TGTGCCAGCCGAGAGGGAAGTGGCTACACCTTC. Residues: CASREGSGYTF.

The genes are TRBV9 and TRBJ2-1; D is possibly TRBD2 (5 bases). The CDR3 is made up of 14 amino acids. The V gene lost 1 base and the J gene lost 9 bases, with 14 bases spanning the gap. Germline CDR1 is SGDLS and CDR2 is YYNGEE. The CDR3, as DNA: TGTGCCAGCAGCGTACTAGCTCAGCCCCGTGAGCAGTTCTTC. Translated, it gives CASSVLAQPREQFF.

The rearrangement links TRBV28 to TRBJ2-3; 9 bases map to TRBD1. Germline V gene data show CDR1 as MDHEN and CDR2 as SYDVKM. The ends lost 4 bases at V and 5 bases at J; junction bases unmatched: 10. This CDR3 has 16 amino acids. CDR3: CASSSRTGGTEDTQYF. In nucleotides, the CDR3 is TGTGCCAGCAGTTCGAGAACAGGGGGCACAGAAGATACGCAGTATTTT.

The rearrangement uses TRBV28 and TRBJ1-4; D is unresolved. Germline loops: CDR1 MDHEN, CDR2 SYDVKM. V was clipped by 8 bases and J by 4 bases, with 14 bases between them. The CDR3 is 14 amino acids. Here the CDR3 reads CASDRLGSNEKLFF. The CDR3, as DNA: TGTGCCAGCGATAGACTGGGGAGTAATGAAAAACTGTTTTTT.

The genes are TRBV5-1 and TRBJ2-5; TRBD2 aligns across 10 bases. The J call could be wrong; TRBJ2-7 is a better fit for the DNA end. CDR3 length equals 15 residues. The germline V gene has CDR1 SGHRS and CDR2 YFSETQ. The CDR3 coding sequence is TGCGCCAGCAGCATAACTAGCGGGGTTTCCTACGAGCAGTACTTC. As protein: CASSITSGVSYEQYF.

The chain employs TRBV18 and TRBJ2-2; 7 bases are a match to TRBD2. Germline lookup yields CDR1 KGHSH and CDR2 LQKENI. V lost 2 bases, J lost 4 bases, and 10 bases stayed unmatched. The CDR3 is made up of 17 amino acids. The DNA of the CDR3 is TGTGCCAGCTCACCATTCGCGGGAGTAGAAATCACCGGGGAGCTGTTTTTT. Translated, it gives CASSPFAGVEITGELFF.

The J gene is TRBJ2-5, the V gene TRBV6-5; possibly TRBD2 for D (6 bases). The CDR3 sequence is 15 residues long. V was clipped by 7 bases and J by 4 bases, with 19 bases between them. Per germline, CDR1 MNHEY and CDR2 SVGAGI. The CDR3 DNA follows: TGTGCCAGCACCCTCGAAACCGGGACTGGAGAGACCCAGTACTTC. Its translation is CASTLETGTGETQYF.

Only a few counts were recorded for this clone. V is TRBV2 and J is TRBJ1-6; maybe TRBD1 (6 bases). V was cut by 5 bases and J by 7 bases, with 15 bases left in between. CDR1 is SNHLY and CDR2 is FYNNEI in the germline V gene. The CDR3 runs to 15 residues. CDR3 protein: CASSKFQGINSPLHF. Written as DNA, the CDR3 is TGTGCCAGCAGTAAATTCCAGGGGATCAATTCACCCCTCCACTTT.

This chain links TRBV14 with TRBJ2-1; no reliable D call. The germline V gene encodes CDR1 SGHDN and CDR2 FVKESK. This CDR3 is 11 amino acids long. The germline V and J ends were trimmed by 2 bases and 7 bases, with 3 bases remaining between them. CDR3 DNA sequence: TGTGCCAGCAGCCAACGGAATGAGCAGTTCTTC. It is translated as CASSQRNEQFF.

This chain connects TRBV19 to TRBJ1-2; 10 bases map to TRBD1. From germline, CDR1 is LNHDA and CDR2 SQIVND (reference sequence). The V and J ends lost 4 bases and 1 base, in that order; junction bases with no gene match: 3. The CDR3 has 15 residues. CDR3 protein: CASSTRTGGNYGYTF. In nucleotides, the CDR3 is TGTGCCAGTAGTACCCGGACAGGGGGTAACTATGGCTACACCTTC.